The 8 T cell receptor beta chains presented below share a single source sample, sequenced in a study of blood T cell repertoires in COVID-19. Only in-frame clones appear in the TCRdb table, and some are missing; sequencing was by immunoSEQ multiplex PCR. The sample lists hundreds of thousands of clones, around 90% occurring once. The sample taken for sequencing was PBMCs or T cells enriched from blood (not recorded which). All receptors derive from a woman aged 60-70 years in a cohort exposed to, infected with or recovered from COVID-19 (not recorded which).

The CDR3 here is CASSLEAGGNTEAFF. The CDR3 region has the DNA TGCGCCAGCAGCTTGGAGGCAGGGGGCAACACTGAAGCTTTCTTT. V is TRBV5-1 and J is TRBJ1-1, with 8 bases matching TRBD1. Unmatched junction bases numbered 3, after V lost 0 bases and J lost 2 bases. Germline V gene lookup returns CDR1 SGHRS and CDR2 YFSETQ. The CDR3 totals 15 residues.

The rearrangement uses TRBV28 and TRBJ2-7; D is possibly TRBD2 (6 bases). Germline V gene data show CDR1 as MDHEN and CDR2 as SYDVKM. Trimming left V 5 bases short and J 2 bases short, with 13 bases between. CDR3 length: 14 amino acids. CDR3 nucleotide sequence: TGTGCCAGCAGTGGGGAGGAGGCGACCTACGAGCAGTACTTC. The encoded protein is CASSGEEATYEQYF.

This chain joins TRBV5-1 and TRBJ2-5; maybe TRBD1 (6 bases). Trimming took off 4 bases at V and 3 bases at J, with 13 bases between the two ends. The CDR3 runs 14 residues. CDR1 is SGHRS and CDR2 is YFSETQ in the germline V gene. CDR3 in DNA: TGCGCCAGCAGCCCGGACAGCATCAAAGAGACCCAGTACTTC. Translating it yields CASSPDSIKETQYF.

The gene calls are TRBV5-4 and TRBJ2-1; 7 nucleotides match TRBD2. Germline V lookup: CDR1 SGHNT, CDR2 YYREEE (reference sequence). V lost 1 base and J lost 2; bases outside the gene matches: 9. The CDR3 contains 17 residues. This chain's CDR3 is CASSLRGAGLAYNEQFF. The CDR3 region has the DNA TGTGCCAGCAGCTTGCGCGGTGCTGGACTAGCCTACAATGAGCAGTTCTTC.

The V and J genes are TRBV7-2 and TRBJ2-1, with TRBD2 matching over 13 bases. With 1 base clipped from V and 6 bases from J, the junction kept 0 bases outside the gene matches. CDR1 and CDR2 from the germline V gene are SGHTA and FQGNSA. The CDR3 consists of 15 residues. CDR3 nucleotide sequence: TGTGCCAGCAGCTTAGGGACTAGCGGGAGCAATGAGCAGTTCTTC. Translating it yields CASSLGTSGSNEQFF.

V gene TRBV11-3 combines with J gene TRBJ2-3; 13 bases align to TRBD2. Germline assignment: CDR1 SGHNT and CDR2 YENEEA. CDR3 length: 18 amino acids. V gave up 0 bases and J gave up 4 bases; unmatched junction bases: 7. DNA of the CDR3: TGTGCCAGCAGCTTAGAAATCTGGACTAGCGGGAGTGCAGATACGCAGTATTTT. Translation gives CASSLEIWTSGSADTQYF.

The chain links TRBV19 to TRBJ1-6, with a weak D call TRBD1 (5 bases). The V gene lost 5 bases and the J gene lost 3 bases, with 8 bases spanning the gap. The CDR3 runs 14 residues. Germline CDR1 is LNHDA and CDR2 is SQIVND (reference sequence). DNA for the CDR3: TGTGCCAGTAGTCAACAGGTCTATAATTCACCCCTCCACTTT. It encodes CASSQQVYNSPLHF.

The chain joins TRBV12-3 or TRBV12-4 to TRBJ2-2; D is unresolved. The CDR3 covers 13 residues. Trimming removed 5 bases at V and 5 bases at J, with 9 bases between. In nucleotides, the CDR3 is TGTGCCAGCAGTACGGAGATAACCGGGGAGCTGTTTTTT. Translated, it gives CASSTEITGELFF.